Listed below are T cell receptor beta chains from one sample, sequenced in a study of CD8 T cells in ankylosing spondylitis. TCRdb analysed the 5' RACE reads with MiXCR anew, one entry per CDR3 protein. Among some 250,000 distinct CDR3 sequences listed, around 7.8% were seen once. Sequenced sample: blood, either unsorted or a sorted T cell fraction (not recorded which). Receptor source: a male donor with ankylosing spondylitis or in good health (not recorded which). CDR3s include the opening cysteine and the closing phenylalanine or tryptophan. The D gene is left open where the match is weak. Clone sizes are given selectively: once, few, many, or a class where the clone is expanded.

clone size | J gene | D gene | V gene | CDR3 protein | CDR3 DNA
many | TRBJ1-1 | - | TRBV12-3/TRBV12-4 | CASSFSLGLFEAFF | TGTGCCAGCAGTTTCTCCTTGGGCCTTTTTGAAGCTTTCTTT
many | TRBJ1-1 | TRBD1 | TRBV5-1 | CASSLPRIGQGSTEAFF | TGCGCCAGCAGCCTGCCTAGAATTGGACAGGGATCCACTGAAGCTTTCTTT
many | TRBJ1-4 | TRBD1 | TRBV13 | CASSLAGQGGEKLFF | TGTGCCAGCAGCTTAGCCGGACAGGGCGGAGAAAAACTGTTTTTT
many | TRBJ2-2 | TRBD2 | TRBV20-1 | CSARDRGRATGELFF | TGCAGTGCTAGAGATCGCGGGAGGGCCACCGGGGAGCTGTTTTTT
- | TRBJ2-6 | - | TRBV28 | CASSPGLICGANVLTF | TGTGCCAGCAGCCCGGGACTGATCTGTGGGGCCAACGTCCTGACTTTC
many | TRBJ2-3 | - | TRBV7-2 | CASSLAGGRADTQYF | TGTGCCAGCAGCTTAGCGGGGGGGCGGGCAGATACGCAGTATTTT
many | TRBJ1-3 | - | TRBV10-3 | CAVLGSGSGNTIYF | TGTGCCGTCCTAGGGTCGGGCTCTGGAAACACCATATATTTT
- | TRBJ2-1 | TRBD2 | TRBV4-3 | CASSQDSGRAREQFF | TGCGCCAGCAGCCAAGACAGCGGGAGGGCGCGGGAGCAGTTCTTC
few | TRBJ2-1 | - | TRBV29-1 | CSGGSGENEQFF | TGCAGCGGTGGGTCAGGGGAGAATGAGCAGTTCTTC
many | TRBJ2-7 | TRBD1 | TRBV9 | CASSPGFAGGYEQYF | TGTGCCAGCAGCCCCGGGTTCGCAGGGGGCTACGAGCAGTACTTC
many | TRBJ1-6 | - | TRBV12-3/TRBV12-4 | CASSSGTWDSPLHF | TGTGCCAGCAGTTCTGGGACCTGGGATTCACCCCTCCACTTT
many | TRBJ2-1 | - | TRBV7-2 | CASSLLVGASYNEQFF | TGTGCCAGCAGCTTACTGGTGGGGGCCTCCTACAATGAGCAGTTCTTC
many | TRBJ1-1 | TRBD1 | TRBV5-6 | CASSFGQGGDEAFF | TGTGCCAGCAGCTTTGGACAGGGGGGGGATGAAGCTTTCTTT
many | TRBJ2-1 | - | TRBV20-1 | CSAREPNEQFF | TGCAGTGCTAGAGAACCAAATGAGCAGTTCTTC
many | TRBJ2-1 | - | TRBV20-1 | CSARVLGVGNNEQFF | TGCAGTGCTAGAGTCCTAGGGGTAGGCAACAATGAGCAGTTCTTC
many | TRBJ1-1 | - | TRBV7-7 | CASSANRDTEAFF | TGTGCTAGCAGCGCTAACAGGGACACTGAAGCTTTCTTT
few | TRBJ2-4 | - | TRBV5-1 | CASRQDPAKNIQYF | TGCGCCAGCAGACAGGACCCGGCCAAAAACATTCAGTACTTC
- | TRBJ1-6 | TRBD1 | TRBV7-3 | CASSGTGGANSPLHF | TGTGCCAGCAGCGGAACAGGGGGCGCGAATTCACCCCTCCACTTT
many | TRBJ2-5 | - | TRBV21-1 | CASSNARDRVEETQYF | TGTGCCAGCAGCAATGCTCGGGACAGGGTGGAAGAGACCCAGTACTTC
many | TRBJ2-6 | TRBD1 | TRBV18 | CASSPDRLSSGANVLTF | TGTGCCAGCTCACCGGACAGGTTATCCTCTGGGGCCAACGTCCTGACTTTC
many | TRBJ2-5 | - | TRBV3-1 | CASSQRQSQETQYF | TGTGCCAGCAGCCAAAGACAGTCCCAAGAGACCCAGTACTTC
many | TRBJ1-1 | - | TRBV5-4 | CASSFGSANTEAFF | TGTGCCAGCAGCTTTGGTTCAGCGAACACTGAAGCTTTCTTT